The sequence of this T cell receptor beta chain was determined in a study of T cells in Graves' hyperthyroidism and ophthalmopathy. TCR beta CDR3 regions were amplified from RNA. TCR CDR3 regions were first amplified by RT-PCR with HTBI primers. TCRdb recomputed calls from the multiplex PCR reads with MiXCR, one row per CDR3 protein. The sample consists of hundreds of thousands of distinct CDR3 sequences, roughly 46% of them appearing once. V lost 5 bases, J lost 7 bases, and 15 bases lay in between. The CDR3 runs 14 residues. The V gene's germline CDR1 is SEHNR and CDR2 FQNEAQ (reference sequence). The clonotype comes from an adult man with Graves' disease, either hyperthyroidism or ophthalmopathy (not recorded which). The specimen was peripheral blood or thyroid tissue (not recorded which). The chain has TRBV7-9 and TRBJ1-5; no clear D. The CDR3 reads CASSHKLEDQPQHF. The CDR3, as DNA: TGTGCCAGCAGCCACAAACTTGAGGACCAGCCCCAGCATTTT.